This is a list of T cell receptor beta chains from one sample in a study of blood T cells in healthy people across ages. TCRdb reprocessed the 5' RACE reads with MiXCR, giving one entry per CDR3 protein. The sample records about 600,000 distinct CDR3 sequences, roughly 43% being singletons. The material sequenced was blood. The source of these receptors is a man of 80 years or more in good health. Both conserved end residues are part of each CDR3. The order of the fields is CDR3 DNA, CDR3 protein, J gene, clone size, D gene, V gene. D genes are given only for firm matches. Not all rows give a size; the values are once, few, many and, for expanded clones, a class.

CDR3 DNA: TGCGCCAGCAGCTTGGCACTGGGATTACAAGAGACCCAGTACTTC
CDR3 protein: CASSLALGLQETQYF
J gene: TRBJ2-5
clone size: few
D gene: -
V gene: TRBV5-1

CDR3 DNA: TGTGCCAGCAGCTTCAAGAACGCCGGGGAGCTGTTTTTT
CDR3 protein: CASSFKNAGELFF
J gene: TRBJ2-2
clone size: once
D gene: -
V gene: TRBV7-9

CDR3 DNA: TGTGCCAGCAGCAAAGTCAGACTAGCGGGAGGTTCCTACAATGAGCAGTTCTTC
CDR3 protein: CASSKVRLAGGSYNEQFF
J gene: TRBJ2-1
clone size: -
D gene: -
V gene: TRBV21-1

CDR3 DNA: TGTGCCAGCAGCTCCATCCACCCTAGCGGGGGAGTGGCCGGGGAGTTGTTTTTT
CDR3 protein: CASSSIHPSGGVAGELFF
J gene: TRBJ2-2
clone size: few
D gene: TRBD2
V gene: TRBV7-6

CDR3 DNA: TGTGCCAGCAGCCCAGGACGAACTACGGTGAAAAACATTCAGTACTTC
CDR3 protein: CASSPGRTTVKNIQYF
J gene: TRBJ2-4
clone size: -
D gene: -
V gene: TRBV7-2

CDR3 DNA: TGTGCCAGCAGCGTCGTGACTAGCGGCTCGTGGGATACGCAGTATTTT
CDR3 protein: CASSVVTSGSWDTQYF
J gene: TRBJ2-3
clone size: -
D gene: TRBD2
V gene: TRBV9

CDR3 DNA: TGTGCCATCAGTGGGGGGAACACAGGGGCCTACGAGCAGTACTTC
CDR3 protein: CAISGGNTGAYEQYF
J gene: TRBJ2-7
clone size: -
D gene: TRBD1
V gene: TRBV10-3

CDR3 DNA: TGTGCCAGCACTCCCTCCGGGACTAGCGGGACCCATGAGCAGTTCTTC
CDR3 protein: CASTPSGTSGTHEQFF
J gene: TRBJ2-1
clone size: -
D gene: TRBD2
V gene: TRBV12-3/TRBV12-4

CDR3 DNA: TGTGCCAGCAGCTTGCCGGGTGATAACTATGGCTACACCTTC
CDR3 protein: CASSLPGDNYGYTF
J gene: TRBJ1-2
clone size: -
D gene: -
V gene: TRBV5-6

CDR3 DNA: TGTGCCAGCAGTTACTCAGGGGGATCTGGAAACACCATATATTTT
CDR3 protein: CASSYSGGSGNTIYF
J gene: TRBJ1-3
clone size: many
D gene: -
V gene: TRBV6-5

CDR3 DNA: TGTGCCAGCACCAGCCCGGGGGATGATGAGCAGTACTTC
CDR3 protein: CASTSPGDDEQYF
J gene: TRBJ2-7
clone size: -
D gene: -
V gene: TRBV12-3/TRBV12-4

CDR3 DNA: TGTGCCAGCAGTGACGTCGATCCCCCAGATACGCAGTATTTT
CDR3 protein: CASSDVDPPDTQYF
J gene: TRBJ2-3
clone size: -
D gene: -
V gene: TRBV6-5

CDR3 DNA: TGTGCCAGCAGCCAAATGGGGGGAGATGAGCAGTTCTTC
CDR3 protein: CASSQMGGDEQFF
J gene: TRBJ2-1
clone size: many
D gene: -
V gene: TRBV7-9

CDR3 DNA: TGTGCCAGCAGCTTAAGTTCAAGGGGCCTTACAGATACGCAGTATTTT
CDR3 protein: CASSLSSRGLTDTQYF
J gene: TRBJ2-3
clone size: few
D gene: -
V gene: TRBV7-9

CDR3 DNA: TGTGCCAGCAGAGGGCAGGGAGCACAGTACTTC
CDR3 protein: CASRGQGAQYF
J gene: TRBJ2-5
clone size: many
D gene: -
V gene: TRBV6-5

CDR3 DNA: TGCGCCAGCAGCATACAGGGGACTGAGCAGTTCTTC
CDR3 protein: CASSIQGTEQFF
J gene: TRBJ2-1
clone size: few
D gene: TRBD1
V gene: TRBV5-1

CDR3 DNA: TGTGCCAGCAGCCTTGGGACAGACTATGGCTACACCTTC
CDR3 protein: CASSLGTDYGYTF
J gene: TRBJ1-2
clone size: many
D gene: TRBD1
V gene: TRBV7-2

CDR3 DNA: TGCAGCGTTGAAAGGGATACCAACTATGGCTACACCTTC
CDR3 protein: CSVERDTNYGYTF
J gene: TRBJ1-2
clone size: -
D gene: -
V gene: TRBV29-1

CDR3 DNA: TGCAGTGCTAGTCCTAGCGGGGTCGCCAAAGAGACCCAGTACTTC
CDR3 protein: CSASPSGVAKETQYF
J gene: TRBJ2-5
clone size: few
D gene: TRBD2
V gene: TRBV20-1

CDR3 DNA: TGTGCCAGCAGCTTAGGGGAAAGCTCCTACAATGAGCAGTTCTTC
CDR3 protein: CASSLGESSYNEQFF
J gene: TRBJ2-1
clone size: -
D gene: -
V gene: TRBV7-9

CDR3 DNA: TGCAGCGTTGAATATGGGGATGAGCAGTTCTTC
CDR3 protein: CSVEYGDEQFF
J gene: TRBJ2-1
clone size: -
D gene: -
V gene: TRBV29-1

CDR3 DNA: TGTGCCAGCGGGCGGGGGGGTACAGGTGAGCAGTTCTTC
CDR3 protein: CASGRGGTGEQFF
J gene: TRBJ2-1
clone size: -
D gene: TRBD2
V gene: TRBV7-2

CDR3 DNA: TGCGCCAGCAGCCATCAGCATGGACTCCAAGAGACCCAGTACTTC
CDR3 protein: CASSHQHGLQETQYF
J gene: TRBJ2-5
clone size: -
D gene: -
V gene: TRBV4-1

CDR3 DNA: TGTGCCAGCAGTGAAAGGGCAGGCCGGGGAAATGAGCAGTTCTTC
CDR3 protein: CASSERAGRGNEQFF
J gene: TRBJ2-1
clone size: -
D gene: -
V gene: TRBV2

CDR3 DNA: TGTGCCAGCAGCCCTTCGCCGGGACAGGGTGCAGGGGAGCAGTTCTTC
CDR3 protein: CASSPSPGQGAGEQFF
J gene: TRBJ2-1
clone size: many
D gene: TRBD1
V gene: TRBV6-5

CDR3 DNA: TGCAGTGCTGGCAAGGGGGGGGAAGGGTATGGCTACACCTTC
CDR3 protein: CSAGKGGEGYGYTF
J gene: TRBJ1-2
clone size: -
D gene: -
V gene: TRBV20-1

CDR3 DNA: TGTGCCAGCAGTTACTCGACAGGGACAGGGTTCCTCGCCTACGAGCAGTACTTC
CDR3 protein: CASSYSTGTGFLAYEQYF
J gene: TRBJ2-7
clone size: -
D gene: TRBD1
V gene: TRBV6-5

CDR3 DNA: TGCAGTGCTAGAAGAGTGGGGGACTACGAGCAGTACTTC
CDR3 protein: CSARRVGDYEQYF
J gene: TRBJ2-7
clone size: -
D gene: -
V gene: TRBV20-1

CDR3 DNA: TGTGCCAGCGGGCCGGGACATCCTAGCACAGATACGCAGTATTTT
CDR3 protein: CASGPGHPSTDTQYF
J gene: TRBJ2-3
clone size: few
D gene: -
V gene: TRBV12-3/TRBV12-4